This TCR beta chain was observed in a study of T-cell memory formation after mild COVID-19. Study-wide results and caveats: A subset of responding clones appeared in pre-infection memory, suggesting cross-reactive memory joined.

This clonotype came up a few times. Its target is not known. This CDR3 has 15 amino acids. V dropped 5 bases and J dropped 2 bases, with 12 bases sitting between them. TCRdb re-called the 5' RACE reads through MiXCR, storing one row per CDR3 protein. The sample shows hundreds of thousands of distinct CDR3 sequences, around 27% of them seen only once. This sequence was found in an adult woman who had mild COVID-19 (a few samples of this study predate the infection). Cell type and time point are not known. The sample comprised PBMCs or a T cell subset sorted from them (not recorded which). The rearrangement links TRBV12-3 or TRBV12-4 to TRBJ1-4; D possibly corresponds to TRBD1 (6 bases). The CDR3 region has the DNA TGTGCCAGCAGTCCCTACAGGGACACTAATGAAAAACTGTTTTTT. As protein: CASSPYRDTNEKLFF.